The next 6 T cell receptor beta chains were all read from a single sample in a study of cytomegalovirus exposure and HLA in healthy donors. The PCR ran on 60 Vbeta and 13 Jbeta primers. Some clones are missing from TCRdb's copy, which holds only in-frame ones; the method was immunoSEQ multiplex PCR. The repertoire holds some 130,000 clones, with roughly 84% as singletons. The source material was PBMCs. The receptor set was obtained from a boy younger than 18 in good health and CMV-seronegative.

The chain joins TRBV5-6 to TRBJ2-5; the D gene is possibly TRBD1 (6 bases). The CDR3 contains 14 residues. V dropped 4 bases and J dropped 1 base, with 11 bases sitting between them. Germline CDR1 is SGHDT and CDR2 is YYEEEE. As DNA, the CDR3 is TGTGCCAGCAGCCCCGGGACAAGCCAAGAGACCCAGTACTTC. Residues: CASSPGTSQETQYF.

The chain links TRBV5-1 to TRBJ1-1, with TRBD1 identical over 8 bases. Germline lookup yields CDR1 SGHRS and CDR2 YFSETQ. Unmatched junction bases numbered 3, after V lost 7 bases and J lost 1 base. CDR3 length: 13 amino acids. CDR3 sequence reads: CASGGQGNTEAFF. CDR3 sequence (DNA): TGCGCCAGCGGTGGACAGGGGAACACTGAAGCTTTCTTT. The whole variable domain, remainder taken from reference TRBV5-1 and TRBJ1-1, is KAGVTQTPRYLIKTRGQQVTLSCSPISGHRSVSWYQQTPGQGLQFLFEYFSETQRNKGNFPGRFSGRQFSNSRSEMNVSTLELGDSALYLCASGGQGNTEAFFGQGTRLTVV.

The chain carries TRBV14 and TRBJ2-3; D call uncertain. The CDR3 spans 13 residues. CDR1 and CDR2 from the germline V gene are SGHDN and FVKESK. Trimming left V 2 bases short and J 10 bases short, with 13 bases between. The CDR3 sequence is CASSQTPTGSQYF. The CDR3 DNA reads as TGTGCCAGCAGCCAAACCCCTACCGGTTCGCAGTATTTT.

This rearrangement joins TRBV6-5 to TRBJ2-2; possibly TRBD1 for D (6 bases). CDR3 length: 13 amino acids. Between the trimmed V and J ends, which lost 6 bases and 6 bases, there was a span of 11 bases. CDR1 is MNHEY, CDR2 SVGAGI, per germline. The CDR3: CASSPRGSGELFF. The CDR3 DNA follows: TGTGCCAGCAGCCCGAGGGGGTCCGGGGAGCTGTTTTTT.

This chain connects TRBV29-1 to TRBJ2-1; D gene ambiguous. This CDR3 spans 11 amino acids. The V end lost 0 bases, the J end lost 8 bases, and 5 bases lay between the germline ends. The germline V gene has CDR1 SQVTM and CDR2 ANQGSEA. The CDR3 is CSVEDQYEQFF. DNA of the CDR3: TGCAGCGTTGAAGATCAGTATGAGCAGTTCTTC.

J is TRBJ2-2 and V is TRBV27, with TRBD2 identical over 8 bases. The V segment lost 5 bases and the J segment 5 bases; nucleotides outside the gene matches: 10. Per the germline V gene, CDR1 is MNHEY and CDR2 is SMNVEV (reference sequence). The CDR3 is 16 residues long. For the CDR3, the DNA is TGTGCCAGCAGTCGGGGGGGTCTTTCGGGGACCGGGGAGCTGTTTTTT. This sequence encodes CASSRGGLSGTGELFF.